A selection of T cell receptor beta chains follows, all from one sample in a study of T cells in Graves' hyperthyroidism and ophthalmopathy. A single record per CDR3 protein comes from TCRdb applying MiXCR to the multiplex PCR reads. This sample has over 300,000 distinct CDR3 sequences; 11% to 15% occur once, and the top ten carry around 10%. Specimen: blood. The receptors here all came from a woman aged 60-70 years with Graves' hyperthyroidism. Both conserved end residues are part of each CDR3. The D gene is left open where the match is weak. Expanded clones get a size class; other rows say once, few or many, or leave the size out.

size	V	J	D	CDR3	DNA
few	TRBV7-9	TRBJ2-1	.	CASSLDTNTGEDGNEQFF	TGTGCCAGCAGCTTAGATACTAATACAGGGGAGGATGGGAATGAGCAGTTCTTC
.	TRBV20-1	TRBJ2-4	TRBD1	CSGEKDRGGSDIQYF	TGCAGTGGGGAGAAGGACAGGGGCGGGAGCGACATTCAGTACTTC
many	TRBV12-3/TRBV12-4	TRBJ2-2	.	CASSPRGRVGELFF	TGTGCCAGCAGTCCCCGGGGGCGGGTTGGGGAGCTGTTTTTT
many	TRBV2	TRBJ2-1	TRBD2	CASSGVSGGYNEQFF	TGTGCCAGCAGTGGAGTTAGCGGGGGGTACAATGAGCAGTTCTTC
many	TRBV24-1	TRBJ2-5	TRBD2	CATSDGTSGSFGETQYF	TGTGCCACCAGTGACGGGACTAGCGGGAGTTTTGGGGAGACCCAGTACTTC
many	TRBV11-3	TRBJ2-3	TRBD2	CASSSREGLSDTQYF	TGTGCCAGCAGCTCCCGGGAGGGCTTATCAGATACGCAGTATTTT
many	TRBV20-1	TRBJ2-7	.	CSARDMSGPDEQYF	TGCAGTGCTAGAGATATGTCGGGGCCAGACGAGCAGTACTTC
many	TRBV7-3	TRBJ2-3	.	CASSPPGRTDTQYF	TGTGCCAGCAGCCCCCCTGGAAGGACAGATACGCAGTATTTT
few	TRBV30	TRBJ1-6	.	CAWSVRRDSPLHF	TGTGCCTGGAGTGTACGTAGGGATTCACCCCTCCACTTT
.	TRBV12-5	TRBJ1-5	.	CASGQEYSNQPQHF	TGTGCTAGTGGACAGGAGTATAGCAATCAGCCCCAGCATTTT
many	TRBV12-3/TRBV12-4	TRBJ2-3	TRBD2	CASSSQGLAGNTQYF	TGTGCCAGCAGTTCCCAGGGACTAGCGGGAAATACGCAGTATTTT
many	TRBV12-3/TRBV12-4	TRBJ2-1	.	CASRKTGYSYNEQFF	TGTGCCAGCAGGAAGACTGGATATTCCTACAATGAGCAGTTCTTC
many	TRBV2	TRBJ1-1	.	CASPTLRGGTEAFF	TGTGCCAGCCCCACCCTTAGGGGTGGCACTGAAGCTTTCTTT
.	TRBV20-1	TRBJ2-7	TRBD2	CSAEGLAGGPVRLEQYF	TGCAGTGCTGAGGGACTAGCGGGAGGGCCAGTAAGGCTCGAGCAGTACTTC
.	TRBV24-1	TRBJ2-2	.	CATSDSITRGFGGELFF	TGTGCCACCAGTGATTCCATCACCCGGGGATTCGGCGGGGAGCTGTTTTTT